The sequence of this T cell receptor (beta chain) was determined in a study of cytomegalovirus exposure and HLA in healthy donors. Study results and caveats: In an earlier analysis, productive rearrangement rates for most beta V segments clustered near 90% or 30%. Several of the most significant clusters appeared linked to common viral pathogens, based on a later analysis.

The PCR was carried out with 60 Vbeta primers and 13 Jbeta primers. This table comes from immunoSEQ multiplex PCR, and its TCRdb copy is limited to in-frame clones, with some not included. This sample carries fewer than 200,000 clones, about four fifths of them seen once, and the ten largest clones take 1.6%. On this clone itself: The antigen is undetermined.

The CDR3 has 12 amino acids. Germline CDR1 SGHTA, CDR2 FQGNSA. Trimming pared 10 bases from V and 9 bases from J, leaving 16 bases between. The gene calls are TRBV7-2 and TRBJ2-1; possibly TRBD1 for D (6 bases). The TCR comes from a man aged 50 to 59 in good health and CMV-seronegative. Specimen: PBMCs. As DNA, the CDR3 is TGTGCCACCGCCTGGGGGCCCGGTGAGCAGTTCTTC. This encodes CATAWGPGEQFF.